The clone carrying this T cell receptor beta chain was detected only once. Its antigen remains unidentified. This entry is derived from a study of vaccination effects on CD4 cells after COVID-19. Study-wide background: Median timing of post-vaccine samples was 72 days after the second dose. The study's findings and limits: Healthy vaccinees had only 1 of 255 vaccine-induced clones cross-react with common cold coronaviruses.

Sequenced by immunoSEQ multiplex PCR; TCRdb stores in-frame clones only, minus some. The sample yields 20,000 to 25,000 clones, approximately 69% seen once. Ahead of sequencing, the ViraFEST assay grew antigen-specific CD4+ T cells using viral peptide pools. A roughly 10-day culture period preceded the isolation of CD4+ T cells. Two doses of either BNT162b2 or mRNA-1273 were given to each participant. Germline values: CDR1 LGHDT, CDR2 YNNKEL (reference sequence). V lost 4 bases and J 4 bases, leaving 11 bases between the germline ends. This CDR3 comprises 13 residues. The material sequenced was CD4+ T cells from PBMCs cultured with SARS-CoV-2 spike peptides, taken after COVID-19 vaccination. The chain employs TRBV3-1 (or the pseudogene TRBV3-2) and TRBJ2-7, with D tentatively TRBD1 (5 bases). This receptor was obtained from a human donor who received a COVID-19 vaccine. This chain's CDR3 is CASSRQGEYEQYF. For the CDR3, the DNA is TGTGCCAGCAGCCGGCAGGGCGAGTACGAGCAGTACTTC.